Below are 23 T cell receptor beta chains sequenced from a single sample in a study of T-cell reconstitution after alpha-beta-depleted transplantation in children. For TCRbeta, the library was prepared with unique molecular identifiers. TCRdb independently ran MiXCR on the PCR reads; one entry per CDR3 protein. The table shows a few hundred thousand distinct CDR3 sequences, with around 13% occurring only once. Sequenced material: PBMCs, mostly from graft donor cells, taken 360 days after TCRalphabeta/CD19-depleted stem cell transplant. The receptor set was obtained from a male patient younger than 18 who had a stem cell transplant for acute myeloid leukemia, so the T cells may come from the graft donor.

The V call is TRBV28, the J call TRBJ2-2; D unclear. Germline CDR1 reads MDHEN; CDR2 reads SYDVKM. The CDR3 is 15 residues long. The germline V and J ends were trimmed by 6 bases and 1 base, with 12 bases remaining between them. The CDR3 DNA sequence: TGTGCCAGCAGCCCAACTTTAGTGAACACCGGGGAGCTGTTTTTT. Amino acids: CASSPTLVNTGELFF.

This clonotype was picked up a small number of times. This rearrangement joins TRBV28 to TRBJ1-5; D ambiguous. CDR1 is MDHEN and CDR2 is SYDVKM in the germline V gene. The CDR3 runs to 14 residues. V lost 2 bases to trimming and J lost 0 bases, with 5 bases between them. CDR3 nucleotides: TGTGCCAGCAGTTTACCCGGTAGCAATCAGCCCCAGCATTTT. Residues: CASSLPGSNQPQHF.

This clonotype was seen a handful of times. This chain uses TRBV7-8 with TRBJ2-1, with 7 positions matching TRBD2. This CDR3 is built from 15 residues. Germline trimming cut 2 bases from V and 8 bases from J; bases unmatched to any gene: 9. Germline V lookup: CDR1 SGHVS, CDR2 FQNEAQ. This CDR3 is CASSLRREGFHEQFF. CDR3 in DNA: TGTGCCAGCAGCTTAAGGAGGGAGGGCTTCCATGAGCAGTTCTTC.

The chain uses TRBV24-1 and TRBJ2-1; 8 nucleotides align to TRBD1. Germline V lookup: CDR1 KGHDR, CDR2 SFDVKD. J was trimmed by 7 bases and V by 0 bases; bases with no gene match: 7. The CDR3 spans 16 residues. The chain's CDR3 is CATSDLIGQGENEQFF. The CDR3 DNA sequence: TGTGCCACCAGTGATTTGATAGGACAGGGCGAAAATGAGCAGTTCTTC.

This chain links TRBV4-1 with TRBJ2-1; 8 positions match TRBD1. V lost 4 bases to trimming and J lost 1 base; unmatched junction nucleotides: 9. The CDR3 has 17 amino acids. Germline V gene sequence: CDR1 MGHRA, CDR2 YSYEKL. The CDR3 DNA sequence: TGCGCCAGCAGCCCACGACAGGGGATAAGATCCTACAATGAGCAGTTCTTC. This gives the protein CASSPRQGIRSYNEQFF.

The sample holds a few counts of this clonotype. In nucleotides, the CDR3 is TGTGCCATCAGCCCAGGGGGGTACGCCGGGGAGCTGTTTTTT. It encodes CAISPGGYAGELFF. V and J are TRBV10-3 and TRBJ2-2; D perhaps matches TRBD1 (7 bases). The V gene lost 6 bases and the J gene lost 6 bases, with 14 bases spanning the gap. Germline lookup yields CDR1 ENHRY and CDR2 SYGVKD. The length of the CDR3 is 14 residues.

In this sample, this clonotype turned up a few times. This sequence joins TRBV29-1 and TRBJ2-2; 8 nucleotides align to TRBD1. CDR3 length: 13 amino acids. V was pared by 3 bases and J by 6 bases, with 3 bases of the junction left unmatched. The V gene's germline CDR1 is SQVTM and CDR2 ANQGSEA. The CDR3 DNA is TGCAGCGTTGATAAGGACAGGGCCGGGGAGCTGTTTTTT. It codes for CSVDKDRAGELFF.

This clonotype came up a few times. V gene TRBV30 combines with J gene TRBJ2-5; 11 bases agree with TRBD2. With 2 bases clipped from V and 4 bases from J, the junction kept 3 bases outside the gene matches. CDR1 is GTSNPN and CDR2 is SVGIG in the germline V gene (reference sequence). The CDR3 sequence is 14 residues long. The CDR3 protein is CAWSPGLAGETQYF. The CDR3 DNA sequence: TGTGCCTGGAGTCCTGGACTAGCGGGAGAGACCCAGTACTTC.

The J gene is TRBJ2-1, the V gene TRBV2, with 11 bases aligning to TRBD2. J lost 7 bases, V lost 6 bases, and 2 bases had no gene match. Germline V gene lookup returns CDR1 SNHLY and CDR2 FYNNEI. The CDR3 length is 13 residues. CDR3 DNA: TGTGCCAGCAGGGCTAGCGGGGGGAATGAGCAGTTCTTC. This encodes CASRASGGNEQFF.

The chain carries TRBV7-9 and TRBJ2-7, with D maybe TRBD1 (5 bases). CDR1 SEHNR and CDR2 FQNEAQ come from the germline V gene (reference sequence). The V end was cut by 5 bases, the J end by 2 bases, with 19 bases between. The CDR3 spans 16 residues. Here the CDR3 reads CASSPRAGIGPYEQYF. The DNA of the CDR3 is TGTGCCAGCAGCCCTAGGGCAGGGATAGGTCCCTACGAGCAGTACTTC.

This clonotype was seen many times. The chain has TRBV7-2 and TRBJ2-7, with 8 bases that match TRBD2. Looked up from germline, CDR1 is SGHTA and CDR2 is FQGNSA. The CDR3 loop spans 16 amino acids. V was pared by 4 bases and J by 5 bases, with 13 bases of the junction left unmatched. The CDR3 sequence is CASSSSGSFGWDEQYF. In DNA form, the CDR3 reads TGTGCCAGCAGCTCTAGCGGGTCCTTTGGGTGGGACGAGCAGTACTTC. The full variable domain, in which reference TRBV7-2 and TRBJ2-7 provide the parts outside the CDR3, is GAGVSQSPSNKVTEKGKDVELRCDPISGHTALYWYRQSLGQGLEFLIYFQGNSAPDKSGLPSDRFSAERTGGSVSTLTIQRTQQEDSAVYLCASSSSGSFGWDEQYFGPGTRLTVT.

The chain recombines TRBV25-1 with TRBJ2-2; perhaps D is TRBD1 or TRBD2 (5 bases each). The V gene's germline CDR1 is MGHDK and CDR2 SYGVNS. This CDR3 is 16 amino acids long. V shed 7 bases and J shed 6 bases, with 21 bases lying between them. In DNA, the CDR3 is TGTGCCAGCACCCGAGGGAGCGGAGCAGGGCCCGGGGAGCTGTTTTTT. Translation: CASTRGSGAGPGELFF.

The chain employs TRBV5-1 and TRBJ1-2; D is unresolved. In germline, CDR1 is SGHRS, CDR2 YFSETQ. The CDR3 is 14 residues long. V lost 2 bases and J lost 1, with 9 bases in between. CDR3 residues: CASSFRRGNYGYTF. The DNA for the CDR3 is TGCGCCAGCAGCTTCCGACGCGGTAACTATGGCTACACCTTC.

In this sample, this clonotype turned up a few times. The chain is built from TRBV9 and TRBJ2-1; TRBD2 is a possible D gene (7 bases). V lost 4 bases, J lost 9 bases, and 17 bases lay in between. The CDR3 is 14 amino acids. In germline, CDR1 is SGDLS, CDR2 YYNGEE. The CDR3 here is CASSWREGTSEQFF. The DNA of the CDR3 is TGTGCCAGCAGCTGGAGGGAGGGGACAAGTGAGCAGTTCTTC.

This clonotype was seen a few times. V gene TRBV7-3 combines with J gene TRBJ2-2; D remains ambiguous. V was shortened by 6 bases and J by 8 bases, with 10 bases between the two germline ends. The CDR3 extends over 12 amino acids. The germline gives CDR1 SGHTA, CDR2 FQGTGA. CDR3 protein: CASSIPAGELFF. CDR3 DNA sequence: TGTGCCAGCAGTATACCGGCAGGGGAGCTGTTTTTT. Variable domain in full (rest from reference TRBV7-3 and TRBJ2-2): GAGVSQTPSNKVTEKGKYVELRCDPISGHTALYWYRQSLGQGPEFLIYFQGTGAADDSGLPNDRFFAVRPEGSVSTLKIQRTERGDSAVYLCASSIPAGELFFGEGSRLTVL.

The CDR3 DNA is TGCGCCAGCAGCACTACGGACCGGGTTCGGGAAGCTTTCTTT. It translates to CASSTTDRVREAFF. This sequence joins TRBV5-1 and TRBJ1-1, with unresolved D. Germline values: CDR1 SGHRS, CDR2 YFSETQ. CDR3 size: 14 residues. Trimming removed 4 bases at V and 8 bases at J, with 18 bases between.

This clonotype was observed a handful of times. The V and J genes are TRBV29-1 and TRBJ1-3; D might be TRBD1 (6 bases). Germline CDR1 and CDR2: SQVTM and ANQGSEA. The CDR3 covers 16 residues. Trimming took 0 bases from V and 0 from J, leaving 12 bases between them. The CDR3 DNA is TGCAGCGTTGAAGACTTCGGACAGAGCTCTGGAAACACCATATATTTT. This gives the protein CSVEDFGQSSGNTIYF.

This clonotype was detected only once. The J gene is TRBJ2-1, the V gene TRBV30, with unresolved D. V was pared by 3 bases and J by 2 bases, with 11 bases between. This CDR3 spans 14 amino acids. CDR1 is GTSNPN and CDR2 is SVGIG in the germline V gene (reference sequence). Here the CDR3 reads CAWRGLGAYNEQFF. CDR3 bases: TGTGCCTGGAGAGGGCTAGGAGCCTACAATGAGCAGTTCTTC.

The chain links TRBV12-3 or TRBV12-4 to TRBJ2-1; tentative D call: TRBD2 (5 bases). The germline V and J ends were trimmed by 6 bases and 8 bases, with 11 bases remaining between them. This CDR3 has 12 residues. The CDR3 region is CASRPKRDEQFF. The DNA of the CDR3 is TGTGCCAGCAGGCCTAAGAGGGATGAGCAGTTCTTC.

At least ten counts were recorded for this clonotype. The rearrangement uses TRBV21-1 and TRBJ2-7; TRBD2 was called by the table and not checked on the DNA. TRBV21-1 constitutes a pseudogene. This CDR3 has 13 amino acids. The CDR3 reads CASSITRIYEQYF. The CDR3 nucleotides read TGTGCCAGCAGCATAACTAGGATCTACGAGCAGTACTTC.

The chain is built from TRBV12-3 or TRBV12-4 and TRBJ2-7; D remains ambiguous. Trimming removed 3 bases from V and 7 bases from J, with 7 bases in between. The CDR3 extends over 11 amino acids. The CDR3 DNA is TGTGCCAGCAGTTTTCACCGGGAGCAGTACTTC. This sequence encodes CASSFHREQYF.

This clonotype was recorded at least ten times. This chain links TRBV20-1 with TRBJ1-5; D is ambiguous. This CDR3 spans 13 amino acids. V was pared by 3 bases and J by 0 bases, with 6 bases between. Germline loops: CDR1 DFQATT, CDR2 SNEGSKA (reference sequence). This CDR3 reads CSARGGSNQPQHF. CDR3 nucleotide sequence: TGCAGTGCTAGGGGCGGTAGCAATCAGCCCCAGCATTTT.

The table lists this clonotype with a few counts. The chain is built from TRBV14 and TRBJ2-1; D is unclear. The germline V gene encodes CDR1 SGHDN and CDR2 FVKESK. Trimming shortened V by 5 bases and J by 8 bases, and 19 bases separated the two germline ends. This CDR3 comprises 15 residues. The CDR3 region has the DNA TGTGCCAGCAGCGCCAGTCAAGCGTGGATTTATGAGCAGTTCTTC. This gives the protein CASSASQAWIYEQFF.